Included here is one T cell receptor (beta chain) sequence, with context. Its binding antigen is unknown. Base quality data are lacking; no much larger clone is found one base away. From the germline V gene, CDR1 is MNHEY and CDR2 is SVGAGI. The junction carries 9 bases between V and J, which are trimmed by 6 bases and 4 bases respectively. Including the terminal cysteine and phenylalanine, the CDR3 comprises 13 residues. Only the CDR3 DNA stays, 39 bases, in frame from base 1. The data were obtained in a study of tumour-infiltrating T cells in Burkitt lymphoma (dated by TCRdb to about 2020). For context, the study as a whole: TCR repertoire data were compared against clinical outcome, and productive clonality predicted overall survival and progression-free survival independently of established prognostic factors such as age at diagnosis.

The method behind the library was the immunoSEQ multiplex PCR assay. Imported from immuneACCESS, the table was reduced by TCRdb to in-frame sequences with V and J called. These copies leave out some clones; in studies compared against another copy, an unresolved V gene accounts for under half, and the cause of the remainder is not known. The sample records roughly 13,000 clones, more than 60% of which are singletons. Jointly, the top ten make up about 7.2% of the sample. This TCR was recovered from a human donor with diffuse large B-cell lymphoma. Sequencing was performed on tumor tissue. The rearranged chain carries TRBV6-5 and TRBJ2-2; no D gene call is confident. The nucleotide sequence is TGTGCCAGCAGGGGCCTTAGCACCGGGGAGCTGTTTTTT. Its translation reads: CASRGLSTGELFF.